This passage covers 3 T cell receptor beta chains from one sample sequenced in a study of T cell repertoires and leukemia-associated antigens. TCRdb processed the 5' RACE reads anew with MiXCR; each CDR3 protein has one entry. The sample lists 11,000 to 15,000 distinct CDR3 sequences, about 40% occurring once. Their recognized antigens are unknown. Sequenced material: CD3+ T cells sorted from blood and cultured. The receptors were sampled from a female donor in good health.

Within the sample, this clonotype is medium-sized (0.01 to 0.1%). The CDR3 coding sequence is TGTGCCATCAGTGAGATTGGGACTAGCAGCACAGATACGCAGTATTTT. This translates into CAISEIGTSSTDTQYF. V gene TRBV10-3 combines with J gene TRBJ2-3; TRBD2 agrees at 9 bases. Germline loops: CDR1 ENHRY, CDR2 SYGVKD. V gave up 2 bases and J gave up 0 bases; unmatched junction bases: 3. There are 16 residues in the CDR3.

With respect to this clonotype: The conserved phenylalanine or tryptophan normally closing the CDR3 is absent here, so this likely arose from a read error. This rearrangement joins TRBV7-6 to TRBJ2-6; no reliable D call. This CDR3 has 14 residues. Germline V CDR1 and CDR2: SGHVS, FNYEAQ. The CDR3 here is CTSSLGSGANVLTS. CDR3 bases: TGTACCAGCAGCTTAGGATCTGGGGCCAACGTCCTGACTTCC.

This clonotype turned up a few times. The V gene is TRBV7-9, the J gene TRBJ2-1, with TRBD1 as a possible D gene (6 bases). V was pared by 3 bases and J by 5 bases, with 20 bases between. The germline V gene encodes CDR1 SEHNR and CDR2 FQNEAQ (reference sequence). The CDR3 contains 17 residues. This CDR3 reads CASSLTGVRGTHNEQFF. The CDR3 coding sequence is TGTGCCAGCAGCTTGACTGGGGTTAGAGGGACACACAATGAGCAGTTCTTC.